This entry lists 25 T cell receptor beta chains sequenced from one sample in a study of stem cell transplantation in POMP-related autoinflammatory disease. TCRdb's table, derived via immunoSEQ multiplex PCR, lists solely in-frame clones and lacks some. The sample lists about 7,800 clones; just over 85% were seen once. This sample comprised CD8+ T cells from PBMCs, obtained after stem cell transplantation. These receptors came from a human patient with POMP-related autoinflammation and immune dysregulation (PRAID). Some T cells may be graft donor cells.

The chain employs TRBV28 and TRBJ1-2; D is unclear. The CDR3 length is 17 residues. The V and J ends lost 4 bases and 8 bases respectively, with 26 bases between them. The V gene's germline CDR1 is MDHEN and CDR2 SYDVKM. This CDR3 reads CASSSSLATFSNGGYTF. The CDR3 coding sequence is TGTGCCAGCAGTTCAAGTTTGGCGACATTCAGCAACGGGGGCTACACCTTC.

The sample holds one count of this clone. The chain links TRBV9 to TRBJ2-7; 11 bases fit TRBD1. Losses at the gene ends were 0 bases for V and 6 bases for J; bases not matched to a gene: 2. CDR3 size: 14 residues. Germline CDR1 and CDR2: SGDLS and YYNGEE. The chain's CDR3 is CASSVGDRGGEQYF. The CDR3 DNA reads TGTGCCAGCAGCGTAGGGGACAGGGGGGGCGAGCAGTACTTC. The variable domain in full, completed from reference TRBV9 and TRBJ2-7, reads DSGVTQTPKHLITATGQRVTLRCSPRSGDLSVYWYQQSLDQGLQFLIQYYNGEERAKGNILERFSAQQFPDLHSELNLSSLELGDSALYFCASSVGDRGGEQYFGPGTRLTVT.

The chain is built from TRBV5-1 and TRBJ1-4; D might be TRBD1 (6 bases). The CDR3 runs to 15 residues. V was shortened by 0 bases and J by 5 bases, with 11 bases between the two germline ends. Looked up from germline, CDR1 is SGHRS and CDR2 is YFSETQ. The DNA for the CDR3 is TGCGCCAGCAGCTTGGAGACAGGCCCCAATGAAAAACTGTTTTTT. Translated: CASSLETGPNEKLFF.

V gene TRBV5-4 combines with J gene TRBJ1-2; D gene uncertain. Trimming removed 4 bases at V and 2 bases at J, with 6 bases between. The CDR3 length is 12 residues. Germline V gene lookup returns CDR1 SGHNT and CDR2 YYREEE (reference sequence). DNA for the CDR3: TGTGCCAGCAGCCCCGACAACTATGGCTACACCTTC. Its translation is CASSPDNYGYTF.

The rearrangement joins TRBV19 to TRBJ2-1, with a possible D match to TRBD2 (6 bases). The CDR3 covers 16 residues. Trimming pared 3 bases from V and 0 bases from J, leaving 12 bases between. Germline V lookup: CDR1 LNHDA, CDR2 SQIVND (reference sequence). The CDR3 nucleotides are TGTGCCAGTAGTATGGGAGGCCGGAGCTCCTACAATGAGCAGTTCTTC. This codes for CASSMGGRSSYNEQFF. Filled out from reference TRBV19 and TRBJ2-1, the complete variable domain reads DGGITQSPKYLFRKEGQNVTLSCEQNLNHDAMYWYRQDPGQGLRLIYYSQIVNDFQKGDIAEGYSVSREKKESFPLTVTSAQKNPTAFYLCASSMGGRSSYNEQFFGPGTRLTVL.

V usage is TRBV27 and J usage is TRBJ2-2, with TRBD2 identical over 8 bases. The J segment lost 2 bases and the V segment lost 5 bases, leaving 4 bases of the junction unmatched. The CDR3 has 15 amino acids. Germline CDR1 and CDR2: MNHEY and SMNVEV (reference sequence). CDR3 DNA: TGTGCCAGCAGTGAGCGGGAGTACAACACCGGGGAGCTGTTTTTT. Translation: CASSEREYNTGELFF.

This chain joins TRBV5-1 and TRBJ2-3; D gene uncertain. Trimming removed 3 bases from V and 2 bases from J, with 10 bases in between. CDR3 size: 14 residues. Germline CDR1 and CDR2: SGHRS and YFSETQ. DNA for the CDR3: TGCGCCAGCAGCTCGTTGCAAATCACAGATACGCAGTATTTT. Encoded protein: CASSSLQITDTQYF.

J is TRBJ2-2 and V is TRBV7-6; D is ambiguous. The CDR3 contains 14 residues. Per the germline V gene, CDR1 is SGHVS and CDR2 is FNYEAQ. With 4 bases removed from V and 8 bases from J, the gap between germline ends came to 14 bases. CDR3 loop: CASSSLVETGELFF. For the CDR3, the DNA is TGTGCCAGCAGCTCACTGGTGGAGACAGGGGAGCTGTTTTTT.

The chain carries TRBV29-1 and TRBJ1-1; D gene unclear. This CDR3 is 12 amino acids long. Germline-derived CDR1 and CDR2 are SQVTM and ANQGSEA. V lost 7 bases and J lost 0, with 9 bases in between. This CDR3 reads CSALALNTEAFF. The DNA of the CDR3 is TGCAGCGCCCTTGCATTGAACACTGAAGCTTTCTTT. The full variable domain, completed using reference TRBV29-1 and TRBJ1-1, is SAVISQKPSRDICQRGTSLTIQCQVDSQVTMMFWYRQQPGQSLTLIATANQGSEATYESGFVIDKFPISRPNLTFSTLTVSNMSPEDSSIYLCSALALNTEAFFGQGTRLTVV.

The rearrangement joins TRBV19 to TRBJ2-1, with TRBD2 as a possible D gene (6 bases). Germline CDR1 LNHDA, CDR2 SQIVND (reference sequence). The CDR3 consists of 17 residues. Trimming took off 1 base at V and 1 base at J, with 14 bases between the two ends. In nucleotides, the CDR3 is TGTGCCAGTAGTATAGGCCTTAGCGGCTTTTCCTACAATGAGCAGTTCTTC. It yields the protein CASSIGLSGFSYNEQFF.

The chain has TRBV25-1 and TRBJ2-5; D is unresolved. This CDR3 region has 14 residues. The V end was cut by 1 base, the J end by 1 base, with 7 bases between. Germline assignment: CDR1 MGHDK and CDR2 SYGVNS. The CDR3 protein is CASSESTFQETQYF. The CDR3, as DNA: TGTGCCAGCAGTGAATCAACATTCCAAGAGACCCAGTACTTC.

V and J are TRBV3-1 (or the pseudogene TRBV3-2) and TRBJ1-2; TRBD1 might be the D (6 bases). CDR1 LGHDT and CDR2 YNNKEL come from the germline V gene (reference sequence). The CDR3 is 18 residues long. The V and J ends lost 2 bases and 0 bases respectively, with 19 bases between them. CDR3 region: CASSQPGGGRVANYGYTF. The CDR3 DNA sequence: TGTGCCAGCAGCCAACCCGGGGGGGGGCGCGTGGCTAACTATGGCTACACCTTC.

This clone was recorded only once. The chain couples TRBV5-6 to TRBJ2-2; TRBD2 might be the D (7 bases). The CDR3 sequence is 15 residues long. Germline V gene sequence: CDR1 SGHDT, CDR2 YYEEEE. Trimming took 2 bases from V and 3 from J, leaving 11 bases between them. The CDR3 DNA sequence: TGTGCCAGCAGCTTAGGGGGAGGGGACACCGGGGAGCTGTTTTTT. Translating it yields CASSLGGGDTGELFF.

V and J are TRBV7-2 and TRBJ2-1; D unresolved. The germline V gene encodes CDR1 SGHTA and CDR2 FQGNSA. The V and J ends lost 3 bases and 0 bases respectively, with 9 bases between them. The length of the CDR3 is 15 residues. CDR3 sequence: CASSFLGSSYNEQFF. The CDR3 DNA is TGTGCCAGCAGCTTTCTTGGCTCCTCCTACAATGAGCAGTTCTTC.

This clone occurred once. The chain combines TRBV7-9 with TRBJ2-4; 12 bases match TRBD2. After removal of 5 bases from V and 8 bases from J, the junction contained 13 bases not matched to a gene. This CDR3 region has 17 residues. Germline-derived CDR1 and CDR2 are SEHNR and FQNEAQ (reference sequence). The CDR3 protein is CASSTWTSGTAGDIQYF. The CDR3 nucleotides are TGTGCCAGCAGCACCTGGACTAGCGGGACGGCGGGTGACATTCAGTACTTC.

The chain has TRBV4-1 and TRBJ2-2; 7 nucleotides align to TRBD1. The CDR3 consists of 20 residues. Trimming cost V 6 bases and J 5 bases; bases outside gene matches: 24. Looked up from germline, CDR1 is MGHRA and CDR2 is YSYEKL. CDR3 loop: CASRARIEAPGQLLTGELFF. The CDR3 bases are TGCGCCAGCAGAGCCAGAATTGAAGCACCGGGACAGCTCTTAACCGGGGAGCTGTTTTTT.

This CDR3 reads CASSLFGDSTGELFF. The CDR3 region has the DNA TGTGCCAGCAGCTTATTTGGGGACAGCACCGGGGAGCTGTTTTTT. V usage is TRBV7-2 and J usage is TRBJ2-2; the match to TRBD1 covers 7 bases. The CDR3 has 15 amino acids. CDR1 and CDR2 (germline): SGHTA, FQGNSA. V trimming: 2 bases; J trimming: 4 bases; junction bases outside the gene matches: 4.

The CDR3 bases are TGTGCCAGCAGTTTACGACAGGGGCTCAGACAGCCCCAGCATTTT. Protein product: CASSLRQGLRQPQHF. The chain links TRBV28 to TRBJ1-5; 8 bases line up with TRBD1. This CDR3 has 15 amino acids. V was pared by 2 bases and J by 7 bases, with 7 bases of the junction left unmatched. The germline gives CDR1 MDHEN, CDR2 SYDVKM.

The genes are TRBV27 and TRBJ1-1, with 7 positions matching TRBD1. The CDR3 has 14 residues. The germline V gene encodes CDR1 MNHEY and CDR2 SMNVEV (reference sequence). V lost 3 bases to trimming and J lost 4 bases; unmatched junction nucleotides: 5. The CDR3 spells CASSLVTGVTEAFF. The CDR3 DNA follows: TGTGCCAGCAGTTTGGTCACAGGGGTCACTGAAGCTTTCTTT.

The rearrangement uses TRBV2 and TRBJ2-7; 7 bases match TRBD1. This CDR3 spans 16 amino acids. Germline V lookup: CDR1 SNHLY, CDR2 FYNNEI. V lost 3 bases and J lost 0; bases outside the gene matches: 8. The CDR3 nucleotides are TGTGCCAGCAGTGACGTCGGGACAGATCTCTCCTACGAGCAGTACGTC. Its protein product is CASSDVGTDLSYEQYV.

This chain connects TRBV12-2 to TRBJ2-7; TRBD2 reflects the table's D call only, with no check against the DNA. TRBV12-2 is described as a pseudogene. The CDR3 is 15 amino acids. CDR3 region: CASRLPTSESYEQYF. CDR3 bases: TGTGCAAGTCGCCTACCGACTAGCGAGAGCTACGAGCAGTACTTC.

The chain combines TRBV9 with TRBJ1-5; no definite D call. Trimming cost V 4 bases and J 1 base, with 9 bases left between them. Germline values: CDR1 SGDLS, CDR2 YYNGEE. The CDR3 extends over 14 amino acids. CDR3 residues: CASSPKASNQPQHF. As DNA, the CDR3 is TGTGCCAGCAGCCCTAAGGCCAGCAATCAGCCCCAGCATTTT.

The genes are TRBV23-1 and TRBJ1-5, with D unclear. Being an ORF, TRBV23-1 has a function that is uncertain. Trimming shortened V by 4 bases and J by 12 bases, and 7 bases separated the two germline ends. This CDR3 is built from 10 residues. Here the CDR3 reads CASSPHSQHF. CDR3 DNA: TGCGCCAGCAGTCCCCACAGCCAGCATTTT.

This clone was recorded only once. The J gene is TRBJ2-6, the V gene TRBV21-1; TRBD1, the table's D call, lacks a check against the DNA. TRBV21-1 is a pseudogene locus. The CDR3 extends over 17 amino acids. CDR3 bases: TGTGCCAGCAGCGACCGGGACACTTGCTCTGGGGCCAACGTCCTGACTTTC. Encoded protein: CASSDRDTCSGANVLTF.

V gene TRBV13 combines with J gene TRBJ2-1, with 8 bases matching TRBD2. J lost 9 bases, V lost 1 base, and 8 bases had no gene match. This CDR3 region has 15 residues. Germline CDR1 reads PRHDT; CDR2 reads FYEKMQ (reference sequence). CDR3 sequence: CASSLDSGDRGEQFF. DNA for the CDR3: TGTGCCAGCAGCTTAGATAGCGGGGACCGGGGTGAGCAGTTCTTC.